Reported below is one T cell receptor (beta chain). These data are taken from a study of blood T cell repertoires in COVID-19. This CDR3 is built from 15 residues. The germline gives CDR1 SGHAT, CDR2 FQNNGV. Trimming removed 5 bases from V and 2 bases from J; junction bases left unmatched: 0. Produced via immunoSEQ multiplex PCR; TCRdb's table is partial and in-frame only. The table has tens of thousands of clones, roughly 80% seen once. This chain joins TRBV11-2 and TRBJ2-1; 13 nucleotides match TRBD2. This TCR was sampled from a man aged 55 to 70 with active or convalescent COVID-19. Sequencing was carried out using peripheral blood. The CDR3 coding sequence is TGTGCCAGCAGCGGGACTAGCGGGGCCTACAATGAGCAGTTCTTC. Its translation is CASSGTSGAYNEQFF. Full variable domain (rest looked up from reference TRBV11-2 and TRBJ2-1): EAGVAQSPRYKIIEKRQSVAFWCNPISGHATLYWYQQILGQGPKLLIQFQNNGVVDDSQLPKDRFSAERLKGVDSTLKIQPAKLEDSAVYLCASSGTSGAYNEQFFGPGTRLTVL.